This TCR beta chain emerged from a study of cytomegalovirus exposure and HLA in healthy donors. Study-level information: Membership in the Caucasian-associated ancestry cluster was found for approximately 85% of around 380 genotyped donors.

The primer mix had 60 Vbeta and 13 Jbeta primers. The table came from immunoSEQ multiplex PCR; TCRdb's copy has only in-frame clones and leaves some out. The sample records nearly 110,000 clones, 60% to 80% being singletons. From germline, CDR1 is SGHRS and CDR2 YFSETQ. The CDR3 sequence is 15 residues long. The germline V and J ends were trimmed by 4 bases and 4 bases, with 15 bases remaining between them. Study-wide results and caveats: 87-base-pair reads could not separate some V segments, including TRBV6-2 and TRBV6-3. With DRB1 most and HLA-C fewest, TCR association rates differed between HLA loci in a later analysis.

In regard to this clone: The antigen remains undetermined.

The rearrangement uses TRBV5-1 and TRBJ2-1; maybe TRBD2 (5 bases). Sequenced input: PBMCs. This TCR was recovered from a man aged 40-50 years in good health and CMV-seronegative. CDR3 loop: CASSLDWSRYNEQFF. In DNA, the CDR3 is TGCGCCAGCAGCCTGGACTGGTCTAGGTACAATGAGCAGTTCTTC.